This TCR beta chain was found in a study of blood T cells in healthy people across ages. Study results and limitations: Donor CMV status was unknown, possibly confounding expanded clonotype changes.

A sample-barcoded 5' primer and a J-beta primer mix were used in a second PCR of roughly 6 to 11 cycles. Each TCR beta cDNA got a 12-nucleotide random molecular identifier. TCRdb re-called the 5' RACE reads through MiXCR, storing one row per CDR3 protein. The profile shows more than 900,000 distinct CDR3 sequences, about 28% of them singletons. This clonotype has just a few counts. Its target is unknown. The same sample was also studied in work on T cells of mothers and their children.

This TCR came from a woman aged 35 to 49 in good health. The sequencing sample was made of blood.

This CDR3 reads CSARLAGGRSDTDTQYF. As DNA, the CDR3 is TGCAGTGCTAGACTAGCGGGGGGCCGGTCTGACACAGATACGCAGTATTTT. The V gene is TRBV20-1, the J gene TRBJ2-3; 11 bases are shared with TRBD2. Looked up from germline, CDR1 is DFQATT and CDR2 is SNEGSKA (reference sequence). Losses at the gene ends were 2 bases for V and 2 bases for J; bases not matched to a gene: 9. The CDR3 sequence is 17 residues long.